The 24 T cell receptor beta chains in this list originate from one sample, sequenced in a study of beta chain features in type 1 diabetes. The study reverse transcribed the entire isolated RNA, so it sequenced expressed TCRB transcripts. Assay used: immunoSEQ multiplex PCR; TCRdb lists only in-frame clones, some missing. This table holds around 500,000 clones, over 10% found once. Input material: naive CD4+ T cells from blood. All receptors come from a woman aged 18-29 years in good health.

As DNA, the CDR3 is TGTGCCAGTAGTAATAGCGGGGAGAGCGGGGAGCTGTTTTTT. Amino acids: CASSNSGESGELFF. The genes are TRBV19 and TRBJ2-2, with TRBD2 identical over 8 bases. This CDR3 spans 14 amino acids. From germline, CDR1 is LNHDA and CDR2 SQIVND (reference sequence). J was trimmed by 7 bases and V by 4 bases; bases with no gene match: 5.

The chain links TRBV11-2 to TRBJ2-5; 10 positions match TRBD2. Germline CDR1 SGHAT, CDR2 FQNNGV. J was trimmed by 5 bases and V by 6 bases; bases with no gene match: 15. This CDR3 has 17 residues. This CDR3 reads CASRRNVLAGEVETQYF. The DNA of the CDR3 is TGTGCCAGCAGACGAAACGTGCTAGCGGGAGAGGTGGAGACCCAGTACTTC.

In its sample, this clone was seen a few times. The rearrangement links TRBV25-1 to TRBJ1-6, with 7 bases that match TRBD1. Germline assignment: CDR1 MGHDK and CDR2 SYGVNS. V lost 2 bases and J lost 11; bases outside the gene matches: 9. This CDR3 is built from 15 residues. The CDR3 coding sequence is TGTGCCAGCAGTGAAAAGACGACAGGGAATACACCCCTCCACTTT. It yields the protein CASSEKTTGNTPLHF.

The CDR3 DNA follows: TGCGCCAGCAGCCAAGTCTTCAGGGCGGCAGGGTCTTCGGATACGCAGTATTTT. As protein: CASSQVFRAAGSSDTQYF. The chain couples TRBV4-1 to TRBJ2-3, with a weak D call TRBD1 (5 bases). The CDR3 loop spans 18 amino acids. CDR1 is MGHRA, CDR2 YSYEKL, per germline. The V end was cut by 1 base, the J end by 6 bases, with 23 bases between.

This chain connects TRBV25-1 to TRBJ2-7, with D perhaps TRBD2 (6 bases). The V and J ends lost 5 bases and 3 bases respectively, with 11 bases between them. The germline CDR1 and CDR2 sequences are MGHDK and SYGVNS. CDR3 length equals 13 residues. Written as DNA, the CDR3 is TGTGCCAGCAGTCCGACGGGAGTCTACGAGCAGTACGTC. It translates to CASSPTGVYEQYV.

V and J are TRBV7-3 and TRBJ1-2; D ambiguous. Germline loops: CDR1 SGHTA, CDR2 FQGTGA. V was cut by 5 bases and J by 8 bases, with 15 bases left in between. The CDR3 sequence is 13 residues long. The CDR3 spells CASSPGSGFGYTF. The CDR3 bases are TGTGCCAGCAGCCCGGGGTCGGGGTTCGGCTACACCTTC.

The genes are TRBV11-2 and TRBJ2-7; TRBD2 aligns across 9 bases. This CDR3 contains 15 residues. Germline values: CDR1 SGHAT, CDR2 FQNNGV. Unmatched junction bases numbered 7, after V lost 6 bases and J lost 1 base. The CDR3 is CASRPTSGQSYEQYV. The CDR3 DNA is TGTGCCAGCAGACCGACTAGCGGCCAGTCCTACGAGCAGTACGTC.

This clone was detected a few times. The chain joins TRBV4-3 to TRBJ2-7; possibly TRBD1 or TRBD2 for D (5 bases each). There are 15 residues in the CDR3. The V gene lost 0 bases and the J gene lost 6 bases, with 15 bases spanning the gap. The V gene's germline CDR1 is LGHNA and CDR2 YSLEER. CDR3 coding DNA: TGCGCCAGCAGCCAAGATCGGATAGGGACCTTCGAGCAGTACTTC. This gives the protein CASSQDRIGTFEQYF.

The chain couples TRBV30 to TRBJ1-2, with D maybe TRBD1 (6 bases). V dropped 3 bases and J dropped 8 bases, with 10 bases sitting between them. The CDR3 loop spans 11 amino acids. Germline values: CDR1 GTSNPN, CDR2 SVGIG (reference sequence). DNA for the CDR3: TGTGCCTGGAGGAGGGGGAGAGGCTACACCTTC. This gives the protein CAWRRGRGYTF. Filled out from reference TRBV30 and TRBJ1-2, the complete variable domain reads SQTIHQWPATLVQPVGSPLSLECTVEGTSNPNLYWYRQAAGRGLQLLFYSVGIGQISSEVPQNLSASRPQDRQFILSSKKLLLSDSGFYLCAWRRGRGYTFGSGTRLTVV.

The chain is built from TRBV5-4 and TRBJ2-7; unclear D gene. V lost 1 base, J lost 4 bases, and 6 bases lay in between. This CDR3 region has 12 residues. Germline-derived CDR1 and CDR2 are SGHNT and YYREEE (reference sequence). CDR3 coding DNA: TGTGCCAGCAGCTTGTTGGGATACGAGCAGTACGTC. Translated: CASSLLGYEQYV.

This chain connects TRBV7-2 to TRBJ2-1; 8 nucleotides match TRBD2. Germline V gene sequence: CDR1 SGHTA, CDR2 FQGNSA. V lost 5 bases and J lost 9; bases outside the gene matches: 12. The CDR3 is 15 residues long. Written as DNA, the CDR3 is TGTGCCAGCAGCCCCCCGGGACTAGTCGGCGGTGAGCAGTTCTTC. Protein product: CASSPPGLVGGEQFF. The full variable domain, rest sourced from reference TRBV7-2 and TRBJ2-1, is GAGVSQSPSNKVTEKGKDVELRCDPISGHTALYWYRQSLGQGLEFLIYFQGNSAPDKSGLPSDRFSAERTGGSVSTLTIQRTQQEDSAVYLCASSPPGLVGGEQFFGPGTRLTVL.

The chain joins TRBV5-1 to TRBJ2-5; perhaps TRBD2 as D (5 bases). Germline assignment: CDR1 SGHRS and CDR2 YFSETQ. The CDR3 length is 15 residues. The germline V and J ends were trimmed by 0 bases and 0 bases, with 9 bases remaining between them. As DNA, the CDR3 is TGCGCCAGCAGCTTGGCCGGAGGAAACCAAGAGACCCAGTACTTC. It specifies CASSLAGGNQETQYF.

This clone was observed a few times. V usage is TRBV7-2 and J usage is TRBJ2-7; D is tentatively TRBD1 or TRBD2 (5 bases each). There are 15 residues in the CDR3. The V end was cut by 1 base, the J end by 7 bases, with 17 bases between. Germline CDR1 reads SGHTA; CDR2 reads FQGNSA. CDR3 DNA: TGTGCCAGCAGCTTAGGTCAGGGCGGGCGTGTTGAGCAGTACTTC. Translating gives CASSLGQGGRVEQYF.

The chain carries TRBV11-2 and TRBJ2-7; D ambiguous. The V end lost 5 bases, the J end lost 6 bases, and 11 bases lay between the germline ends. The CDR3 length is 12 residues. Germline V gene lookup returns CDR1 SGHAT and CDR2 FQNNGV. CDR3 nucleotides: TGTGCCAGCAGCCAAACCGATGGCGAGCAGTACGTC. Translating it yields CASSQTDGEQYV.

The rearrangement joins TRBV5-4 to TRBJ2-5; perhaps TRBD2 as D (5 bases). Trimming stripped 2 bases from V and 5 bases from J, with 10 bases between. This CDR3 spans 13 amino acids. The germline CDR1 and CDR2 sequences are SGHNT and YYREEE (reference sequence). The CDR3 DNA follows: TGTGCCAGCAGCTTTAGGACTGGCGAGACCCAGTACTTC. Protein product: CASSFRTGETQYF.

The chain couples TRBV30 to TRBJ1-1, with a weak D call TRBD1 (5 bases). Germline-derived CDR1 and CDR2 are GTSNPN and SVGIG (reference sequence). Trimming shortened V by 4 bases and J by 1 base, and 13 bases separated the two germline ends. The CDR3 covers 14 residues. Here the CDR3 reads CAWISGLGNTEAFF. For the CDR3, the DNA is TGTGCCTGGATTTCAGGGCTTGGGAACACTGAAGCTTTCTTT.

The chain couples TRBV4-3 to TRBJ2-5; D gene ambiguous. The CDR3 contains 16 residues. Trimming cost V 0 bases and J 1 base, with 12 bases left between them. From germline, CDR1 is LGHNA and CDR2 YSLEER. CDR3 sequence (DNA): TGCGCCAGCAGCCAAGATATTTGGCTGAGCCAAGAGACCCAGTACTTC. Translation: CASSQDIWLSQETQYF.

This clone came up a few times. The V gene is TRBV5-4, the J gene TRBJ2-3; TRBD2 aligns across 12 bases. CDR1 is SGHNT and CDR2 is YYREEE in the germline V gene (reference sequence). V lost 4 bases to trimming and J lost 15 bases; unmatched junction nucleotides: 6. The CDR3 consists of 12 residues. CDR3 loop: CASSMSSGGDYF. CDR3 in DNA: TGTGCCAGCAGCATGTCTAGCGGGGGGGACTATTTT.

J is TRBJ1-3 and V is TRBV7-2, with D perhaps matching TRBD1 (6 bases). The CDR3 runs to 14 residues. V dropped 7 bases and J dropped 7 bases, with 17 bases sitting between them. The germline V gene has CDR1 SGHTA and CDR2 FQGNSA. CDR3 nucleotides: TGTGCCAGCAACCCTGGACAGCTGAGTAACACCATATATTTT. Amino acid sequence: CASNPGQLSNTIYF.

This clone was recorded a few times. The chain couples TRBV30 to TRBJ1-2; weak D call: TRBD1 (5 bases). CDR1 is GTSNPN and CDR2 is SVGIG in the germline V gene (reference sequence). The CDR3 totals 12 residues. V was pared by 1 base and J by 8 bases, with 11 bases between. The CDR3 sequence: CAWSAYRSGYTF. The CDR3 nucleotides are TGTGCCTGGAGTGCCTACAGGAGCGGCTACACCTTC.

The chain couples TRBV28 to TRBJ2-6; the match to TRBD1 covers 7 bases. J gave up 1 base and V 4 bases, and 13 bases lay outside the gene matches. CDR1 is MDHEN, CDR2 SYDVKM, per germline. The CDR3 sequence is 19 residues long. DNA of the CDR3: TGTGCCAGCAGTTCAGGGGGATTCTCCTCTTCTTCTGGGGCCAACGTCCTGACTTTC. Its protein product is CASSSGGFSSSSGANVLTF.

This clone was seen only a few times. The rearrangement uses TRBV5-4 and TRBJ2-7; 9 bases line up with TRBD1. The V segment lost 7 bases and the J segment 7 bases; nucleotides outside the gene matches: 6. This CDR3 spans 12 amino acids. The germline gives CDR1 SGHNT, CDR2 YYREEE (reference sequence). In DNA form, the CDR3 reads TGTGCCAGCCACCGGGACAGGGAAGAGCAGTACGTC. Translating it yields CASHRDREEQYV.

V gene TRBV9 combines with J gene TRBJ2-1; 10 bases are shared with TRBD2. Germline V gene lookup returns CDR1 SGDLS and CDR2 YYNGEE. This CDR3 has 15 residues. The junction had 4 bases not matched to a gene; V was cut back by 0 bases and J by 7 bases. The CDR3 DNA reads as TGTGCCAGCAGCGTAGGACTAGCGGGTCCTAATGAGCAGTTCTTC. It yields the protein CASSVGLAGPNEQFF.

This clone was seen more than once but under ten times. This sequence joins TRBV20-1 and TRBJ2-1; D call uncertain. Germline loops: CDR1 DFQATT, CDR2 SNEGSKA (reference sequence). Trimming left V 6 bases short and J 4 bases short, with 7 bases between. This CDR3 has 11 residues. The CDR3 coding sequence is TGCAGTGCCCCGCGTTACAATGAGCAGTTCTTC. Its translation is CSAPRYNEQFF.